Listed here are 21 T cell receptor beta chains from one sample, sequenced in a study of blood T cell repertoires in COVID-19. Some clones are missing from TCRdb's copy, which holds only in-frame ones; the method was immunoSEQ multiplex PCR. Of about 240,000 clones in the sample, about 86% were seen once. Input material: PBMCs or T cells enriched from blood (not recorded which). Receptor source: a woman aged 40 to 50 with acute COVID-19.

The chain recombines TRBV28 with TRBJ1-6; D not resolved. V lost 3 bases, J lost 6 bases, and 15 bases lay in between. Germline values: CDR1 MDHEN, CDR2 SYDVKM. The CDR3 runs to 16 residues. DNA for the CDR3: TGTGCCAGCAGTTTGGGGTCGGCGGGCGGTAATTCACCCCTCCACTTT. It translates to CASSLGSAGGNSPLHF.

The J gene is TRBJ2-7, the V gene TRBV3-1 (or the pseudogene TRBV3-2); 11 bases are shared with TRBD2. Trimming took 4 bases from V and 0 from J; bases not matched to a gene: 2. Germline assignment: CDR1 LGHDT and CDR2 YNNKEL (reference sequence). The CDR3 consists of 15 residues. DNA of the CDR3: TGTGCCAGCAGCCTGGGGACTAGCGGCTCCTACGAGCAGTACTTC. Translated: CASSLGTSGSYEQYF.

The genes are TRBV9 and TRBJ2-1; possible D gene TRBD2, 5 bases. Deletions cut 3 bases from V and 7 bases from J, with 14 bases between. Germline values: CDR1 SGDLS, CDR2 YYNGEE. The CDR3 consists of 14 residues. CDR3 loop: CASSGQTTGNEQFF. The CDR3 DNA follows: TGTGCCAGCAGCGGACAAACCACGGGGAATGAGCAGTTCTTC.

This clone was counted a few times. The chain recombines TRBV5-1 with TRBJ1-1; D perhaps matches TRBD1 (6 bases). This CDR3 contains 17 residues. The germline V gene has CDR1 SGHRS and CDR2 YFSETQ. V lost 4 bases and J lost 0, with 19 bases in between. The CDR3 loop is CASSLGGGVGMNTEAFF. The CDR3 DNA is TGCGCCAGCAGCCTAGGGGGAGGGGTAGGCATGAACACTGAAGCTTTCTTT.

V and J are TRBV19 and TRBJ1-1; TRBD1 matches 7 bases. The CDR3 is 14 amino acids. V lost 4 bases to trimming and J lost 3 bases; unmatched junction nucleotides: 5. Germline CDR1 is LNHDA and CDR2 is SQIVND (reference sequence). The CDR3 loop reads CASSRQGRDTEAFF. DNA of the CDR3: TGTGCCAGTAGTAGACAGGGTAGGGACACTGAAGCTTTCTTT.

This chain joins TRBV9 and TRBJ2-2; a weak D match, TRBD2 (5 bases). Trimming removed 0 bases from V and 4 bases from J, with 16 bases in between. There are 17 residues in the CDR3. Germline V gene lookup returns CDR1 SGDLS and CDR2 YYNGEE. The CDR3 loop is CASSVGSGSTFTGELFF. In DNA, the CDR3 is TGTGCCAGCAGCGTAGGATCTGGGAGCACTTTCACCGGGGAGCTGTTTTTT. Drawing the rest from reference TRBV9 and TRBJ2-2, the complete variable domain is DSGVTQTPKHLITATGQRVTLRCSPRSGDLSVYWYQQSLDQGLQFLIQYYNGEERAKGNILERFSAQQFPDLHSELNLSSLELGDSALYFCASSVGSGSTFTGELFFGEGSRLTVL.

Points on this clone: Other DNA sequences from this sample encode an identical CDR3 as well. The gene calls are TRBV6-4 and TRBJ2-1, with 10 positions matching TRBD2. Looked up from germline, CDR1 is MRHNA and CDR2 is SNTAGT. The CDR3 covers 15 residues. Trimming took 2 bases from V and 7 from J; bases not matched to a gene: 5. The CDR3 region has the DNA TGTGCCAGCAGTGACCGAGCGGGAGGGGGAAATGAGCAGTTCTTC. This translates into CASSDRAGGGNEQFF.

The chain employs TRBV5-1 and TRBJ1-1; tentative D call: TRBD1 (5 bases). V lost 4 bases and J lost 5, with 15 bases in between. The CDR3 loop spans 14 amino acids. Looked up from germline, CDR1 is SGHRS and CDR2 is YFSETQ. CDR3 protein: CASSPDGAWTEAFF. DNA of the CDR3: TGCGCCAGCAGCCCGGATGGGGCGTGGACTGAAGCTTTCTTT. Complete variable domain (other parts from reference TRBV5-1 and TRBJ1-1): KAGVTQTPRYLIKTRGQQVTLSCSPISGHRSVSWYQQTPGQGLQFLFEYFSETQRNKGNFPGRFSGRQFSNSRSEMNVSTLELGDSALYLCASSPDGAWTEAFFGQGTRLTVV.

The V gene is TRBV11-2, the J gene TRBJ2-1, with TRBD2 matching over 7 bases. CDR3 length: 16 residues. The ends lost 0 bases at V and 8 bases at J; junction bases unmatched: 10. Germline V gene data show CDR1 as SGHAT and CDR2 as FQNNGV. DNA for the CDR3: TGTGCCAGCAGCTTAGATCTTGGGAGGGCCAGAGATGAGCAGTTCTTC. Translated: CASSLDLGRARDEQFF.

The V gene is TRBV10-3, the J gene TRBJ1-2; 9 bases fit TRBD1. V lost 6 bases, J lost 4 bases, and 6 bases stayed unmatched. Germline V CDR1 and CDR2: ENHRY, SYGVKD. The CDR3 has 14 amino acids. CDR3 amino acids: CAIRSGTGTYGYTF. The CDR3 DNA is TGTGCCATCAGGTCCGGGACAGGGACCTATGGCTACACCTTC.

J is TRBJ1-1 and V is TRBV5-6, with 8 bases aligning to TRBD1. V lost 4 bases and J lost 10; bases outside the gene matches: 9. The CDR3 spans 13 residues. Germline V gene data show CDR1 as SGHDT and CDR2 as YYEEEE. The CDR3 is CASSMDRAEGAFF. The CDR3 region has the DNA TGTGCCAGCAGCATGGACAGGGCTGAGGGAGCTTTCTTT.

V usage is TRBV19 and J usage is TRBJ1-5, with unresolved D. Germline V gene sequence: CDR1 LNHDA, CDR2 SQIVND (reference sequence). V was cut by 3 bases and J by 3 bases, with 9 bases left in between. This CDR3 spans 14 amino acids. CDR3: CASSIEALNQPQHF. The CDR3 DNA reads TGTGCCAGTAGTATTGAGGCACTCAATCAGCCCCAGCATTTT. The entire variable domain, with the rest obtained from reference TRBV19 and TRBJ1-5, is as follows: DGGITQSPKYLFRKEGQNVTLSCEQNLNHDAMYWYRQDPGQGLRLIYYSQIVNDFQKGDIAEGYSVSREKKESFPLTVTSAQKNPTAFYLCASSIEALNQPQHFGDGTRLSIL.

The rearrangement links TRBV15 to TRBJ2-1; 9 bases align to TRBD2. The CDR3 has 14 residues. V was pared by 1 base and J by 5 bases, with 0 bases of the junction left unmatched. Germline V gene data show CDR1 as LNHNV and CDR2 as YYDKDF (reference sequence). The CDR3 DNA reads TGTGCCACCAGCAGAGGACTAGCGGACAATGAGCAGTTCTTC. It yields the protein CATSRGLADNEQFF.

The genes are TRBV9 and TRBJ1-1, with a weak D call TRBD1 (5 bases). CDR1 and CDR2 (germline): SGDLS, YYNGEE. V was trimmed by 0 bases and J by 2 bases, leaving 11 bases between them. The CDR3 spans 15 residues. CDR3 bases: TGTGCCAGCAGCGTAGCTTCCCAGGGAAACACTGAAGCTTTCTTT. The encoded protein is CASSVASQGNTEAFF.

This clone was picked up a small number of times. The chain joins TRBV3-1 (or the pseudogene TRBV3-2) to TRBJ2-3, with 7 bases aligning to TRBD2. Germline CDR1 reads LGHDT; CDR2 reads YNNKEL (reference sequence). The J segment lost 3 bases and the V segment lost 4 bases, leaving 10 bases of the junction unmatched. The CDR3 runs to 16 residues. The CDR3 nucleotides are TGTGCCAGCAGCCCCTCAGTAGGTAGCGGGACAGATACGCAGTATTTT. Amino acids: CASSPSVGSGTDTQYF.

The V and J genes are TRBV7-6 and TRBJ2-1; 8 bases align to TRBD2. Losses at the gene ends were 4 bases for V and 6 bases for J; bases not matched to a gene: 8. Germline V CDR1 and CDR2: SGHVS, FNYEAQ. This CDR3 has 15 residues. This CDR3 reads CASSSQPGTSNEQFF. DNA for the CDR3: TGTGCCAGCAGCTCGCAGCCCGGGACTAGCAATGAGCAGTTCTTC.

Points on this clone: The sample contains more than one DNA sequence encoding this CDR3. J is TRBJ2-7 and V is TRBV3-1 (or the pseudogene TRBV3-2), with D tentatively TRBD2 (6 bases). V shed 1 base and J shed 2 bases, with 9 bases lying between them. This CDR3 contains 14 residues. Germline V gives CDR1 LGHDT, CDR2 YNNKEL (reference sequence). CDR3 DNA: TGTGCCAGCAGCCAAGGACTAGGAACCTACGAGCAGTACTTC. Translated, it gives CASSQGLGTYEQYF.

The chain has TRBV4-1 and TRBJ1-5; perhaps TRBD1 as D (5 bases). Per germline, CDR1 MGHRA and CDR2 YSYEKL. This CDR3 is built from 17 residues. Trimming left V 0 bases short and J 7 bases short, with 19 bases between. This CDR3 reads CASSQDIRGEGTQPQHF. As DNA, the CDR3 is TGCGCCAGCAGCCAAGACATACGCGGGGAAGGGACCCAGCCCCAGCATTTT.

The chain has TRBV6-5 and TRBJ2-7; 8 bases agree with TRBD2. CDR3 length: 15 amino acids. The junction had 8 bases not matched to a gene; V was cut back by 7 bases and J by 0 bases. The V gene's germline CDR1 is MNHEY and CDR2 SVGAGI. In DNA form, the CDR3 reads TGTGCCAGCACTATAACTAGCGGACCCTCCTACGAGCAGTACTTC. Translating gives CASTITSGPSYEQYF.

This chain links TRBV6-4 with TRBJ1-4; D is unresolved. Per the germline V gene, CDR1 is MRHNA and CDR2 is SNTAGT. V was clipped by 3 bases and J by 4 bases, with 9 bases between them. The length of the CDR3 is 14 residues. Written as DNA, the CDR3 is TGTGCCAGCAGTGAAAACAGTCATAATGAAAAACTGTTTTTT. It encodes CASSENSHNEKLFF.

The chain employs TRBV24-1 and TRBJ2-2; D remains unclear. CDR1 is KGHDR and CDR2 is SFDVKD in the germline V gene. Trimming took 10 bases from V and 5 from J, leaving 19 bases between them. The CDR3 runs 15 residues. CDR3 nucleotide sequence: TGTGCCACGACGGAACAGTCTGTAAGAACCGGGGAGCTGTTTTTT. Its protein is CATTEQSVRTGELFF.